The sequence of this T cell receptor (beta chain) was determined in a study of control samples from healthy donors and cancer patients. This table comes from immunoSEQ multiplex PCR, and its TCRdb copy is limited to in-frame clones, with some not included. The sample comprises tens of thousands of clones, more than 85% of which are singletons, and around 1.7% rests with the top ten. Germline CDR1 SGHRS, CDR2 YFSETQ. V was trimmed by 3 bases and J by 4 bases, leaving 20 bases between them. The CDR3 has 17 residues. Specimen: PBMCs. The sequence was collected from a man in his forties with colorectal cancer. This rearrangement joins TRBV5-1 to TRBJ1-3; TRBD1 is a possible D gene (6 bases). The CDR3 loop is CASSSAVMGAGGNTIYF. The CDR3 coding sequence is TGCGCCAGCAGCTCCGCCGTGATGGGGGCAGGCGGAAACACCATATATTTT.